The 17 T cell receptor beta chains given below trace back to one sample, sequenced in a study of glioma-infiltrating T cells after dendritic cell vaccination. Method: immunoSEQ multiplex PCR; TCRdb's copy keeps in-frame clones and lacks some. The profile covers under 70,000 clones, with roughly four fifths appearing a single time and about 10% taken by the ten largest. The sample here was blood, taken before dendritic cell vaccination. The origin of the receptors is a human donor with glioblastoma.

The chain recombines TRBV11-2 with TRBJ2-7; no firm D call. This CDR3 comprises 15 residues. From germline, CDR1 is SGHAT and CDR2 FQNNGV. V was shortened by 1 base and J by 0 bases, with 10 bases between the two germline ends. Written as DNA, the CDR3 is TGTGCCAGCAGCTTAGTCCCCGGTTCCTCCTACGAGCAGTACTTC. Amino acids: CASSLVPGSSYEQYF.

This rearrangement joins TRBV5-1 to TRBJ2-7, with D uncertain. The CDR3 runs to 14 residues. Germline-derived CDR1 and CDR2 are SGHRS and YFSETQ. V was cut by 0 bases and J by 5 bases, with 12 bases left in between. The CDR3 DNA follows: TGCGCCAGCAGCTTGGGATCTCCTAGTGACGAGCAGTACTTC. It is translated as CASSLGSPSDEQYF.

V is TRBV4-1 and J is TRBJ1-2; 7 bases are shared with TRBD1. The CDR3 contains 15 residues. J gave up 5 bases and V 1 base, and 7 bases lay outside the gene matches. The germline V gene encodes CDR1 MGHRA and CDR2 YSYEKL. CDR3 protein: CASSQVETGIYGYTF. As DNA, the CDR3 is TGCGCCAGCAGCCAAGTAGAGACAGGGATATATGGCTACACCTTC.

The gene calls are TRBV19 and TRBJ1-2; no reliable D call. Trimming left V 3 bases short and J 8 bases short, with 13 bases between. There are 13 residues in the CDR3. Per the germline V gene, CDR1 is LNHDA and CDR2 is SQIVND (reference sequence). DNA of the CDR3: TGTGCCAGTAGTATTCCCCAAGTCTACGGCTACACCTTC. Protein sequence: CASSIPQVYGYTF.

The chain recombines TRBV5-4 with TRBJ1-1; possibly TRBD1 for D (5 bases). The CDR3 spans 15 residues. Trimming removed 5 bases at V and 1 base at J, with 15 bases between. Germline V gives CDR1 SGHNT, CDR2 YYREEE (reference sequence). The CDR3 protein is CASRQDLGGNTEAFF. The CDR3 DNA follows: TGTGCCAGCAGACAGGACCTCGGTGGGAACACTGAAGCTTTCTTT.

The chain joins TRBV5-1 to TRBJ1-4; maybe TRBD1 (6 bases). Per the germline V gene, CDR1 is SGHRS and CDR2 is YFSETQ. The CDR3 is 12 residues long. Trimming left V 1 base short and J 8 bases short, with 6 bases between. The CDR3 loop reads CASSLRGEKLFF. DNA of the CDR3: TGCGCCAGCAGCTTGAGGGGGGAAAAACTGTTTTTT.

This chain links TRBV5-1 with TRBJ1-4; 8 bases line up with TRBD1. Per germline, CDR1 SGHRS and CDR2 YFSETQ. CDR3 length equals 15 residues. V was pared by 3 bases and J by 8 bases, with 9 bases of the junction left unmatched. In nucleotides, the CDR3 is TGCGCCAGCAGCTCAACGGGACAGGAGGAGGAAAAACTGTTTTTT. This gives the protein CASSSTGQEEEKLFF. The full variable domain, with the rest looked up from reference TRBV5-1 and TRBJ1-4, is KAGVTQTPRYLIKTRGQQVTLSCSPISGHRSVSWYQQTPGQGLQFLFEYFSETQRNKGNFPGRFSGRQFSNSRSEMNVSTLELGDSALYLCASSSTGQEEEKLFFGSGTQLSVL.

The V call is TRBV2, the J call TRBJ1-5, with 9 bases identical to TRBD1. The CDR3 has 16 amino acids. J gave up 1 base and V 6 bases, and 7 bases lay outside the gene matches. Germline V gene lookup returns CDR1 SNHLY and CDR2 FYNNEI. CDR3 region: CASRSHRGRSNQPQHF. Written as DNA, the CDR3 is TGTGCCAGCAGATCCCACAGGGGGCGAAGCAATCAGCCCCAGCATTTT.

This sequence joins TRBV7-2 and TRBJ1-1; possibly TRBD1 for D (6 bases). Per germline, CDR1 SGHTA and CDR2 FQGNSA. With 0 bases removed from V and 2 bases from J, the gap between germline ends came to 10 bases. The CDR3 covers 15 residues. CDR3 loop: CASSLAGTHNTEAFF. CDR3 nucleotides: TGTGCCAGCAGCTTAGCCGGGACACATAACACTGAAGCTTTCTTT.

The chain links TRBV19 to TRBJ2-3; 9 bases align to TRBD1. Germline CDR1 reads LNHDA; CDR2 reads SQIVND (reference sequence). There are 16 residues in the CDR3. Unmatched junction bases numbered 7, after V lost 5 bases and J lost 1 base. This CDR3 reads CASSRPGQGRTDTQYF. The CDR3 nucleotides are TGTGCCAGTAGTCGGCCTGGACAGGGGCGCACAGATACGCAGTATTTT.

The chain couples TRBV5-1 to TRBJ2-5; a weak D match, TRBD1 (5 bases). The CDR3 spans 13 residues. CDR1 is SGHRS, CDR2 YFSETQ, per germline. Trimming took 4 bases from V and 3 from J, leaving 10 bases between them. The CDR3 protein is CASSREGEETQYF. CDR3 bases: TGCGCCAGCAGCCGCGAAGGGGAAGAGACCCAGTACTTC.

This clone came up a few times. V is TRBV15 and J is TRBJ2-6, with TRBD2 as a possible D gene (5 bases). Trimming stripped 11 bases from V and 0 bases from J, with 17 bases between. From germline, CDR1 is LNHNV and CDR2 YYDKDF (reference sequence). The length of the CDR3 is 16 residues. The DNA for the CDR3 is TGTGCCGCTGGAGGCCCGGTCTCCTCTGGGGCCAACGTCCTGACTTTC. This gives the protein CAAGGPVSSGANVLTF.

The chain joins TRBV4-2 to TRBJ2-7; 7 nucleotides align to TRBD1. CDR1 LGHNA and CDR2 YNFKEQ come from the germline V gene. The V segment lost 2 bases and the J segment 3 bases; nucleotides outside the gene matches: 4. The CDR3 spans 14 residues. CDR3 DNA sequence: TGTGCCAGCAGCCAATCCCGGGACAGCTACGAGCAGTACTTC. Translation gives CASSQSRDSYEQYF.

This clone showed up just once. The chain carries TRBV6-6 and TRBJ2-1; tentative D call: TRBD1 (5 bases). Germline assignment: CDR1 MNHNY and CDR2 SVGAGI (reference sequence). This CDR3 has 14 residues. Trimming cost V 7 bases and J 8 bases, with 18 bases left between them. The CDR3 sequence is CASTIGDRADEQFF. The CDR3 nucleotides read TGTGCCAGCACCATAGGGGATAGGGCCGATGAGCAGTTCTTC.

The table lists this clone with a count of one. This chain joins TRBV19 and TRBJ2-5, with a possible D match to TRBD2 (6 bases). CDR1 and CDR2 (germline): LNHDA, SQIVND (reference sequence). CDR3 length: 16 residues. V lost 1 base and J lost 5, with 17 bases in between. CDR3 sequence (DNA): TGTGCCAGTAGTATAGCCGTTACCGGGGGAATGGAGACCCAGTACTTC. It encodes CASSIAVTGGMETQYF.

The chain links TRBV7-9 to TRBJ2-7; weak D call: TRBD1 (5 bases). This CDR3 has 13 residues. With 0 bases removed from V and 5 bases from J, the gap between germline ends came to 8 bases. Germline V gene sequence: CDR1 SEHNR, CDR2 FQNEAQ (reference sequence). DNA of the CDR3: TGTGCCAGCAGCTTAGCGCAGGGCCACGAGCAGTACTTC. Protein: CASSLAQGHEQYF.

The count of this clone is one. V usage is TRBV4-2 and J usage is TRBJ1-4; 9 bases map to TRBD1. The ends lost 2 bases at V and 8 bases at J; junction bases unmatched: 9. CDR1 is LGHNA and CDR2 is YNFKEQ in the germline V gene. The CDR3 length is 16 residues. This CDR3 reads CASSQLAQGAGEKLFF. The CDR3 DNA reads as TGTGCCAGCAGCCAATTGGCACAGGGGGCTGGGGAAAAACTGTTTTTT.